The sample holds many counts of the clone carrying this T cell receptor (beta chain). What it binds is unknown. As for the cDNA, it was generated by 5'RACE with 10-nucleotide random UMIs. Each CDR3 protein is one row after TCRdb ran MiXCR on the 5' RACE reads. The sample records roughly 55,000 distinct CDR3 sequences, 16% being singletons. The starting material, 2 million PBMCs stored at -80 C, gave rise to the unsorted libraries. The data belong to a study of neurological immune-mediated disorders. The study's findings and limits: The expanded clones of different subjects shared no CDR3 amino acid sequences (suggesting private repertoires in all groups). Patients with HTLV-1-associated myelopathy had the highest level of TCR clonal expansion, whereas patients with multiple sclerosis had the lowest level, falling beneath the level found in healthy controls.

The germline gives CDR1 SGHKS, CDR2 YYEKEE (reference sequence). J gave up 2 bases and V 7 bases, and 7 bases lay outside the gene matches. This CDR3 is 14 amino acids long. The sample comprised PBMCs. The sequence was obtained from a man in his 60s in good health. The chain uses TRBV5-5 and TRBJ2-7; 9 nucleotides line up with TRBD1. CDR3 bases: TGTGCCAGCTCGACGGGACAGGGAACCTACGAGCAGTACTTC. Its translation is CASSTGQGTYEQYF.